This TCR beta chain was captured in a study of cytomegalovirus exposure and HLA in healthy donors. Study-wide results and caveats: Most likely, a cluster of highly shared sequence variants arose as a sequencing artifact. Altogether, 160 or so TCR beta chains were recorded as cytomegalovirus-associated. There were some V segments, including TRBV6-2 and TRBV6-3, excluded as indistinguishable.

This CDR3 is built from 11 residues. Trimming took off 5 bases at V and 4 bases at J, with 6 bases between the two ends. CDR1 and CDR2 from the germline V gene are LNHDA and SQIVND (reference sequence). The PCR contained 60 Vbeta and 13 Jbeta primers. Clones were read by immunoSEQ multiplex PCR, and TCRdb kept only the in-frame ones, dropping some. The sample table sets out about 110,000 clones. As for this clone: Its target is unknown.

The receptor's source is a man aged 35 to 55 in good health and CMV-seropositive. The sample was PBMCs. The chain has TRBV19 and TRBJ2-7; no firm D call. The CDR3 bases are TGTGCCAGTAGTGCCAGATACGAGCAGTACTTC. Translated, it gives CASSARYEQYF.